This T cell receptor (beta chain) stems from a study of T cells in Graves' hyperthyroidism and ophthalmopathy. Study results and limitations: Ophthalmopathy, as predicted by the model, came a median 6.5 months after the prediction.

Trimming removed 5 bases from V and 1 base from J; junction bases left unmatched: 4. CDR1 and CDR2 from the germline V gene are MNHEY and SMNVEV (reference sequence). The CDR3 is made up of 16 amino acids. Amplified regions were TCR beta CDR3 sequences from RNA transcripts. When the TCR CDR3 underwent first-round RT-PCR, the HTBI primer set was used. TCRdb processed the multiplex PCR reads anew with MiXCR; each CDR3 protein has one entry. Found here are some 350,000 distinct CDR3 sequences, roughly 15% of them singletons; the top ten hold about 20%. Each diagnosis was grounded in clinical symptoms, serum thyroxine and TRAb, thyroid ultrasound, and orbital computed tomography. There are many counts of this clonotype. What it binds is not known.

Sequencing used blood. This clonotype was obtained from a woman aged 60-70 years with Graves' ophthalmopathy. The chain links TRBV27 to TRBJ2-1, with 11 bases that match TRBD2. The CDR3 is CASSPTSGSSYNEQFF. CDR3 coding DNA: TGTGCCAGCAGTCCAACTAGCGGGAGTTCCTACAATGAGCAGTTCTTC.